The sequence of this TCR beta chain was determined in a study of T cells in Graves' hyperthyroidism and ophthalmopathy. RNA transcripts yielded amplified TCR beta CDR3 regions. Carried out on the TCR CDR3, a first-round RT-PCR used the HTBI primer set. TCRdb redid the calling of the multiplex PCR reads with MiXCR, one entry per CDR3 protein. The sample has a few hundred thousand distinct CDR3 sequences; 15% are singletons. Uncontrolled infection, other autoimmune disease, pregnancy or lactation excluded patients. Study-wide results and limits: Most expanded thyroid clonotypes above 0.001 recurred in blood.

A word on this clonotype: Antigen specificity is unknown.

Germline V lookup: CDR1 SEHNR, CDR2 FQNEAQ (reference sequence). The CDR3 extends over 15 amino acids. V was pared by 5 bases and J by 7 bases, with 7 bases of the junction left unmatched. Sequenced: blood. The chain employs TRBV7-9 and TRBJ1-4; 10 positions match TRBD1. The TCR originated in a woman in her thirties with Graves' hyperthyroidism. The CDR3 here is CASSATTGGTEKLFF. The CDR3 DNA reads as TGTGCCAGCAGCGCGACGACAGGGGGCACTGAAAAACTGTTTTTT. Full variable domain (missing parts from reference TRBV7-9 and TRBJ1-4): DTGVSQNPRHKITKRGQNVTFRCDPISEHNRLYWYRQTLGQGPEFLTYFQNEAQLEKSRLLSDRFSAERPKGSFSTLEIQRTEQGDSAMYLCASSATTGGTEKLFFGSGTQLSVL.